Below, one T cell receptor (beta chain) is given with its context. Its antigen is not known. The sample originates from a study of cytomegalovirus exposure and HLA in healthy donors. Regarding the study as a whole: Researchers catalogued some 160 TCR beta chains as cytomegalovirus-associated.

In germline, CDR1 is MNHEY, CDR2 SMNVEV (reference sequence). Trimming removed 1 base from V and 4 bases from J, with 11 bases in between. The CDR3 loop spans 15 amino acids. It was with 60 Vbeta and 13 Jbeta primers that the PCR ran. The assay was immunoSEQ multiplex PCR, and TCRdb's table has in-frame clones only and misses some. This sample's clone table lists 150,000 to 200,000 clones. V gene TRBV27 combines with J gene TRBJ2-1, with D possibly matching TRBD1 (6 bases). The sample taken for sequencing was PBMCs. The sequence came from a woman aged 55-75 years in good health and CMV-seronegative. The CDR3 region is CASSLFRGTYNEQFF. The CDR3 nucleotides read TGTGCCAGCAGTTTATTTCGAGGGACATACAATGAGCAGTTCTTC.